This T cell receptor beta chain was documented in a study of T cell responses to AZD1222 COVID-19 vaccine. Libraries were prepared by immunoSEQ multiplex PCR; TCRdb keeps only in-frame clonotypes and omits some of them. This sample has 150,000 to 200,000 clones, with approximately 87% found just once. CDR1 and CDR2 from the germline V gene are MDHEN and SYDVKM. V was trimmed by 3 bases and J by 3 bases, leaving 6 bases between them. This CDR3 has 14 amino acids. The material sequenced was peripheral blood, taken on day 0 of MenACWY control vaccination. The rearrangement links TRBV28 to TRBJ2-6; D possibly corresponds to TRBD1 (5 bases). The TCR originated in an adult in good health. DNA for the CDR3: TGTGCCAGCAGTTTCAGGGTTGGGGCCAACGTCCTGACTTTC. Its translation is CASSFRVGANVLTF.